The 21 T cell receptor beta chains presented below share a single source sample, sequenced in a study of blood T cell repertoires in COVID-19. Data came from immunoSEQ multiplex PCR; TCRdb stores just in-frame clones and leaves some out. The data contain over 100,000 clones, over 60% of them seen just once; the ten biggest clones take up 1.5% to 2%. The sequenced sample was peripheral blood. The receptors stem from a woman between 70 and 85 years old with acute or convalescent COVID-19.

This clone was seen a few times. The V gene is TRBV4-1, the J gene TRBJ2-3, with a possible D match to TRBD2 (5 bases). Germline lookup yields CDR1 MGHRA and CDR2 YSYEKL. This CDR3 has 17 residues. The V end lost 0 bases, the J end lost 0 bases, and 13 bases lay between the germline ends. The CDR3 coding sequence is TGCGCCAGCAGCCAAGATAAGGGCGGGTCTAGCACAGATACGCAGTATTTT. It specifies CASSQDKGGSSTDTQYF.

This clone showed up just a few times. DNA for the CDR3: TGTGCCACCAGTGATTTTGGAGAAAGGGGGGGGCTTTATGGCTACACCTTC. Its translation: CATSDFGERGGLYGYTF. The V call is TRBV24-1, the J call TRBJ1-2; possible D gene TRBD1, 6 bases. This CDR3 is built from 17 residues. V lost 1 base to trimming and J lost 5 bases, with 19 bases between them. Germline V gene lookup returns CDR1 KGHDR and CDR2 SFDVKD.

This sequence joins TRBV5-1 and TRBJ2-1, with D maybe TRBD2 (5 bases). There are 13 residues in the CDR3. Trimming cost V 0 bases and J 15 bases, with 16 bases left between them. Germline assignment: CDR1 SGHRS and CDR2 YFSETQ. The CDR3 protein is CASSLASDSPRFF. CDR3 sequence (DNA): TGCGCCAGCAGCTTGGCGTCGGACTCCCCACGGTTCTTC.

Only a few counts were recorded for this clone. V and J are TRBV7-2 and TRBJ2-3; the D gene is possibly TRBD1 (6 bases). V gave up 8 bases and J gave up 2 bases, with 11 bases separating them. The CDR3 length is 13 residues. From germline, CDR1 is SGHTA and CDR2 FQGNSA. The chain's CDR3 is CASATGITDTQYF. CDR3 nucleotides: TGTGCCAGCGCCACAGGGATCACAGATACGCAGTATTTT. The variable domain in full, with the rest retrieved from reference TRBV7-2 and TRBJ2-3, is GAGVSQSPSNKVTEKGKDVELRCDPISGHTALYWYRQSLGQGLEFLIYFQGNSAPDKSGLPSDRFSAERTGGSVSTLTIQRTQQEDSAVYLCASATGITDTQYFGPGTRLTVL.

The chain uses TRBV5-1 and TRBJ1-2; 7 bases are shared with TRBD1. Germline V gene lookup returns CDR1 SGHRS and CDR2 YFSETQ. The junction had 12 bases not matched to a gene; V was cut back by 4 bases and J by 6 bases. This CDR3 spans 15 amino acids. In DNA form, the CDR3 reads TGCGCCAGCAGCCTAACCCTGACAGGGAGCAATGGCTACACCTTC. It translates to CASSLTLTGSNGYTF.

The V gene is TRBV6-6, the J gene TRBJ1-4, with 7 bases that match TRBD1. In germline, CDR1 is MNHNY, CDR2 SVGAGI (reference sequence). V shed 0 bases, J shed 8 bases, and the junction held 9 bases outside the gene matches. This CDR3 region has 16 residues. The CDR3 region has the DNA TGTGCCAGCAGTTACTCGATAGGGGGCAAGGGAGAAAAACTGTTTTTT. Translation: CASSYSIGGKGEKLFF.

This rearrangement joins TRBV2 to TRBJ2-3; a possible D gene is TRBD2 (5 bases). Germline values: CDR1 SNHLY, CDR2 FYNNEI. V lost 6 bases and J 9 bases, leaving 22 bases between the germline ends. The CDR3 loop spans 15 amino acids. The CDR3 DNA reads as TGTGCCAGCAGGGAAACCGGGATTAGGACCCTCACGCAGTATTTT. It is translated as CASRETGIRTLTQYF.

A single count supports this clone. The chain's CDR3 is CASSKAGTGIQLTGNTIYF. For the CDR3, the DNA is TGTGCCAGCAGCAAAGCGGGGACAGGGATTCAGCTGACTGGAAACACCATATATTTT. The chain uses TRBV21-1 and TRBJ1-3; TRBD1 is the table's D call, not checked against the DNA. TRBV21-1 is shown as a pseudogene. The CDR3 is 19 amino acids.

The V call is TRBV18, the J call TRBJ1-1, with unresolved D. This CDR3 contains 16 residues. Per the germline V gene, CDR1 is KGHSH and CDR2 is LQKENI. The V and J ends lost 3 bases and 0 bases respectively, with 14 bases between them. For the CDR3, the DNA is TGTGCCAGCTCACCGACGTACGACACCTTGAACACTGAAGCTTTCTTT. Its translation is CASSPTYDTLNTEAFF.

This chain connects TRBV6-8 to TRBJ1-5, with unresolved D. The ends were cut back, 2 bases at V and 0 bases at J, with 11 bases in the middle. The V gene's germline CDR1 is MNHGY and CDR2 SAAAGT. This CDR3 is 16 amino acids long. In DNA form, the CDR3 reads TGTGCCAGCAGTTACGAGGGAGGGCCTAGCAATCAGCCCCAGCATTTT. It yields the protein CASSYEGGPSNQPQHF.

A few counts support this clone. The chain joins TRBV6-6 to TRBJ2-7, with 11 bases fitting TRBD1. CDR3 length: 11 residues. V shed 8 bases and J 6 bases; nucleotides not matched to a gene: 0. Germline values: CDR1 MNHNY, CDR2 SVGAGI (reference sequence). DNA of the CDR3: TGTGCCAGCGGGACAGGGGGCGAGCAGTACTTC. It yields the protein CASGTGGEQYF.

The DNA for the CDR3 is TGTGCCAGCAGCGAGCAGGGGGGCGGGCAGCCCCAGCATTTT. As protein: CASSEQGGGQPQHF. The rearrangement uses TRBV9 and TRBJ1-5, with TRBD1 matching 7 bases. Germline assignment: CDR1 SGDLS and CDR2 YYNGEE. The CDR3 consists of 14 residues. V was pared by 3 bases and J by 7 bases, with 7 bases of the junction left unmatched.

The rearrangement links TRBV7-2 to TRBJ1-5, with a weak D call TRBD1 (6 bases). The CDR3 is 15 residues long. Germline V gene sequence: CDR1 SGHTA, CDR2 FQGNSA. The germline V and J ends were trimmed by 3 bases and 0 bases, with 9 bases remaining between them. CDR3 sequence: CASSFNRDSNQPQHF. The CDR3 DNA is TGTGCCAGCAGCTTTAACAGGGATAGCAATCAGCCCCAGCATTTT.

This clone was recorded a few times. The CDR3 sequence is CASSLGGGQPQHF. The CDR3 nucleotides are TGTGCCAGCAGTTTAGGGGGCGGTCAGCCCCAGCATTTT. The chain recombines TRBV12-3 or TRBV12-4 with TRBJ1-5; tentatively, D is TRBD1 (5 bases). CDR3 length: 13 residues. With 1 base removed from V and 6 bases from J, the gap between germline ends came to 7 bases.

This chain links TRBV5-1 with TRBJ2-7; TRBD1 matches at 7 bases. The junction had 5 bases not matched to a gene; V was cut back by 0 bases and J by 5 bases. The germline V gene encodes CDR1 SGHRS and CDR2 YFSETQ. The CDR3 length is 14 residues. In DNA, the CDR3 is TGCGCCAGCAGCTTGGACAGGGGTGTGGACGAGCAGTACTTC. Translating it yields CASSLDRGVDEQYF.

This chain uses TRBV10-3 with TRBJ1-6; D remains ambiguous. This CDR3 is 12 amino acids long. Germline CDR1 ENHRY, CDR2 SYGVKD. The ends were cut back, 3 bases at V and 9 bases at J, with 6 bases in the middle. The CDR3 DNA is TGTGCCATCAGTGATGTTAGTTCACCCCTCCACTTT. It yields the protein CAISDVSSPLHF.

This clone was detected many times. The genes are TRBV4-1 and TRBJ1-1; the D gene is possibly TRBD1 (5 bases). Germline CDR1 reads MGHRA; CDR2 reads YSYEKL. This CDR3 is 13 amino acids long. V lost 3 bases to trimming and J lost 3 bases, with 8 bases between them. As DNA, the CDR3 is TGCGCCAGCAGCCATGGGGGGTACACTGAAGCTTTCTTT. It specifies CASSHGGYTEAFF.

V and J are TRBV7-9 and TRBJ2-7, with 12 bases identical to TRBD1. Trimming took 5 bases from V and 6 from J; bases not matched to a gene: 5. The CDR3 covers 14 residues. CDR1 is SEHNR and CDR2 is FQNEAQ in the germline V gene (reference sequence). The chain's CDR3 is CASSTGTGGVEQYF. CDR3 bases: TGTGCCAGCAGCACCGGGACAGGGGGCGTCGAGCAGTACTTC.

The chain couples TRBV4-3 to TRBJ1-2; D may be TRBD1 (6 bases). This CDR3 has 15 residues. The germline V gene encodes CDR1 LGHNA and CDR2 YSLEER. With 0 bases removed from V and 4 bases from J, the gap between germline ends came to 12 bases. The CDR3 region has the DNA TGCGCCAGCAGCCAAGAGAGAGACAGGTCCTATGGCTACACCTTC. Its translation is CASSQERDRSYGYTF.

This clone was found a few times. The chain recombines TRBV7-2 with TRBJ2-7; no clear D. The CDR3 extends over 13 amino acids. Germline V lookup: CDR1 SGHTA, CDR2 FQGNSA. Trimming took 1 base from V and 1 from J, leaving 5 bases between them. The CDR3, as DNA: TGTGCCAGCAGCTTAGGAGTTTCCTACGAGCAGTACTTC. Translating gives CASSLGVSYEQYF.

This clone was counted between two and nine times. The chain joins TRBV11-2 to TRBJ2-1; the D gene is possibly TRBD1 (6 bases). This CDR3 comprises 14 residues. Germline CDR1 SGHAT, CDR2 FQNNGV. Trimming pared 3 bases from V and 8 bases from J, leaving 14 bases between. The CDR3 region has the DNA TGTGCCAGCAGCTTCCGCACAGGGATAGATGAGCAGTTCTTC. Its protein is CASSFRTGIDEQFF.